Following are 17 T cell receptor beta chains from one sample sequenced in a study of spatial heterogeneity in lung cancer. MiXCR, applied by TCRdb to the 5' RACE reads, yields one record per CDR3 protein. This sample has around 2,400 distinct CDR3 sequences, with roughly a quarter found just once. Indicated time point: blood at routine non-recurrence follow-up after resection. Sequencing used PBMCs, obtained at follow-up. The receptors come from a male donor with early-stage non-small cell lung cancer.

Regarding this clonotype: The library was built for alpha chains, so this beta chain is an off-target read and its size means little. The V call is TRBV4-3, the J call TRBJ2-3, with 8 bases that match TRBD2. Germline V CDR1 and CDR2: LGHNA, YSLEER. The CDR3 has 16 amino acids. V lost 0 bases and J lost 4; bases outside the gene matches: 6. The CDR3 loop is CASSQEKRELADTQYF. CDR3 sequence (DNA): TGCGCCAGCAGCCAAGAAAAGCGGGAGTTGGCAGATACGCAGTATTTT.

Comments on this clonotype: This beta chain appears as a stray read in a library generated for alpha chains; its size is not informative. This chain joins TRBV28 and TRBJ2-2; 7 nucleotides line up with TRBD2. Germline loops: CDR1 MDHEN, CDR2 SYDVKM. The CDR3 runs 14 residues. V lost 7 bases to trimming and J lost 7 bases; unmatched junction nucleotides: 9. The CDR3 protein is CASTTGGGSGELFF. In DNA, the CDR3 is TGTGCCAGCACCACCGGCGGGGGAAGCGGGGAGCTGTTTTTT.

Comment on this clonotype: A library prepared for alpha chains yielded this beta chain as an off-target read; its size is of little meaning. The rearrangement links TRBV7-3 to TRBJ1-1; a weak D match, TRBD1 (5 bases). V gave up 5 bases and J gave up 0 bases, with 10 bases separating them. Germline lookup yields CDR1 SGHTA and CDR2 FQGTGA. The CDR3 is 14 amino acids. CDR3 sequence reads: CASSTGQLNTEAFF. In DNA form, the CDR3 reads TGTGCCAGCAGCACCGGACAATTGAACACTGAAGCTTTCTTT.

On this clonotype: As an off-target read in a library built for alpha chains, this beta chain has a frequency of little significance. The chain joins TRBV20-1 to TRBJ2-5; TRBD2 is a possible D gene (6 bases). This CDR3 is built from 13 residues. Trimming took off 5 bases at V and 5 bases at J, with 15 bases between the two ends. From germline, CDR1 is DFQATT and CDR2 SNEGSKA (reference sequence). CDR3 in amino acids: CSAPPLARETQYF. The CDR3 DNA sequence: TGCAGTGCTCCCCCACTAGCTCGGGAGACCCAGTACTTC.

A word on this clonotype: A library made for alpha chains picked up this beta chain off target, so its size means little. This sequence joins TRBV28 and TRBJ1-1; the D gene is possibly TRBD1 (5 bases). The CDR3 is 14 residues long. Trimming cost V 6 bases and J 4 bases, with 15 bases left between them. Per germline, CDR1 MDHEN and CDR2 SYDVKM. CDR3 nucleotide sequence: TGTGCCAGCAGGCCAGGACAATCGGGCACTGAAGCTTTCTTT. It specifies CASRPGQSGTEAFF.

Comment on this clonotype: Since it is a stray read in a library aimed at alpha chains, this beta chain has a size that is not meaningful. The genes are TRBV7-2 and TRBJ2-2; D remains ambiguous. The CDR3 extends over 14 amino acids. V was clipped by 4 bases and J by 0 bases, with 6 bases between them. Looked up from germline, CDR1 is SGHTA and CDR2 is FQGNSA. The CDR3 here is CASSSWTNTGELFF. The CDR3 DNA reads as TGTGCCAGCAGCTCCTGGACGAACACCGGGGAGCTGTTTTTT.

This clonotype was found a few times. Because the library targeted alpha chains, this beta chain is an off-target read whose size means little. The chain combines TRBV10-3 with TRBJ2-2; no clear D gene. This CDR3 is built from 13 residues. V lost 10 bases, J lost 5 bases, and 14 bases lay in between. Germline CDR1 reads ENHRY; CDR2 reads SYGVKD. The CDR3 is CATTRPGTGELFF. The CDR3 DNA reads TGTGCCACCACCCGCCCCGGGACCGGGGAGCTGTTTTTT.

This clonotype turned up a few times. For a library built for alpha chains, this beta chain is a stray read; little rests on its size. V usage is TRBV5-1 and J usage is TRBJ2-5; D possibly corresponds to TRBD2 (6 bases). The CDR3 contains 15 residues. Germline V lookup: CDR1 SGHRS, CDR2 YFSETQ. Trimming took 4 bases from V and 1 from J, leaving 14 bases between them. The CDR3 spells CASSGQGGPQETQYF. CDR3 in DNA: TGCGCCAGCAGCGGGCAGGGAGGACCCCAAGAGACCCAGTACTTC.

This clonotype is labeled medium-sized. This beta chain was picked up by a library intended for alpha chains and is off target, so its count carries little meaning. The rearrangement uses TRBV21-1 and TRBJ2-7; the listed D gene, TRBD1, was not tested against the DNA. TRBV21-1 is reported as a pseudogene. The CDR3 totals 13 residues. The CDR3 region is CASTNWGDYEQYF. CDR3 in DNA: TGTGCCAGCACCAATTGGGGGGACTACGAGCAGTACTTC.

Details on this clonotype: Since it is a stray read in a library aimed at alpha chains, this beta chain has a size that is not meaningful. V is TRBV5-1 and J is TRBJ2-3; possible D gene TRBD1, 6 bases. The length of the CDR3 is 15 residues. The germline gives CDR1 SGHRS, CDR2 YFSETQ. V lost 5 bases, J lost 0 bases, and 13 bases lay in between. Here the CDR3 reads CASRQWTASTDTQYF. The DNA for the CDR3 is TGCGCCAGCAGACAGTGGACAGCTAGCACAGATACGCAGTATTTT.

This clonotype has just a few counts. Being off target in a library aimed at alpha chains, this beta chain has a size of little meaning. This chain connects TRBV28 to TRBJ2-1; 7 positions match TRBD2. V trimming: 10 bases; J trimming: 6 bases; junction bases outside the gene matches: 9. Germline V gene sequence: CDR1 MDHEN, CDR2 SYDVKM. The CDR3 loop spans 13 amino acids. In DNA form, the CDR3 reads TGTGCCACCCCAAGCGGGAAGGTCAATGAGCAGTTCTTC. As protein: CATPSGKVNEQFF.

Turning to this clonotype: Being off target in a library aimed at alpha chains, this beta chain has a size of little meaning. V gene TRBV20-1 combines with J gene TRBJ2-3; 9 bases line up with TRBD2. Germline V gives CDR1 DFQATT, CDR2 SNEGSKA (reference sequence). The CDR3 length is 14 residues. V shed 4 bases, J shed 4 bases, and the junction held 6 bases outside the gene matches. The CDR3 DNA reads as TGCAGTGCTACGCAGGGACTAGCTCCAGATACGCAGTATTTT. It specifies CSATQGLAPDTQYF.

A word on this clonotype: With the library built for alpha chains, this beta chain is off target and its frequency is not meaningful. The rearrangement joins TRBV11-2 to TRBJ2-1, with 10 bases aligning to TRBD1. J gave up 2 bases and V 5 bases, and 3 bases lay outside the gene matches. The CDR3 extends over 15 amino acids. Germline CDR1 is SGHAT and CDR2 is FQNNGV. The CDR3 region is CASSIGTGAYNEQFF. The DNA for the CDR3 is TGTGCCAGCAGCATCGGGACAGGGGCCTACAATGAGCAGTTCTTC.

A few counts support this clonotype. With the library built for alpha chains, this beta chain is off target and its frequency is not meaningful. The chain links TRBV10-3 to TRBJ2-7; a possible D gene is TRBD2 (5 bases). V lost 4 bases to trimming and J lost 3 bases, with 10 bases between them. From germline, CDR1 is ENHRY and CDR2 SYGVKD. The CDR3 has 13 amino acids. The CDR3, as DNA: TGTGCCATCAGTGGCGGCGGGTACTACGAGCAGTACTTC. It codes for CAISGGGYYEQYF.

Of note for this clonotype: For a library built for alpha chains, this beta chain is a stray read; little rests on its size. This chain links TRBV5-5 with TRBJ2-7, with 8 bases identical to TRBD1. Germline CDR1 reads SGHKS; CDR2 reads YYEKEE (reference sequence). The CDR3 contains 14 residues. V trimming: 4 bases; J trimming: 3 bases; junction bases outside the gene matches: 6. The DNA of the CDR3 is TGTGCCAGCAGCCGGGGACAGGTCAACTACGAGCAGTACTTC. This codes for CASSRGQVNYEQYF.

This clonotype is judged medium-sized. Since it is a stray read in a library aimed at alpha chains, this beta chain has a size that is not meaningful. This chain uses TRBV4-3 with TRBJ2-2; TRBD2 matches at 9 bases. This CDR3 spans 19 amino acids. The junction had 8 bases not matched to a gene; V was cut back by 0 bases and J by 0 bases. Germline V gives CDR1 LGHNA, CDR2 YSLEER. CDR3 loop: CASSQDGAASGTNTGELFF. The CDR3 region has the DNA TGCGCCAGCAGCCAAGATGGTGCGGCTAGCGGGACGAACACCGGGGAGCTGTTTTTT.

This clonotype ranks as medium-sized (0.01 to 0.1%). This beta chain is an unintended read in a library built for alpha chains; its size means little. This chain links TRBV28 with TRBJ2-5; 7 bases are shared with TRBD2. Trimming removed 4 bases from V and 0 bases from J; junction bases left unmatched: 14. Germline lookup yields CDR1 MDHEN and CDR2 SYDVKM. The CDR3 has 18 residues. The CDR3 DNA follows: TGTGCCAGCAGTTCCCCACCGGGAGGACAAGGGTACCAAGAGACCCAGTACTTC. It encodes CASSSPPGGQGYQETQYF.